This T cell receptor (beta chain) was found in a study of blood T cell repertoires in COVID-19. V dropped 0 bases and J dropped 4; count of bases not matched to a gene: 6. The CDR3 extends over 16 amino acids. From germline, CDR1 is LGHNT and CDR2 FRNRAP. Profiled with immunoSEQ multiplex PCR; TCRdb holds only in-frame clones, not every one. The data show about 36,000 clones, with just under 80% seen just once and about 35% held by the top ten. Source material: peripheral blood. This clonotype was sampled from a man aged 60-69 years with acute or convalescent COVID-19. V usage is TRBV12-5 and J usage is TRBJ2-1, with TRBD2 matching over 7 bases. CDR3: CASGLVLAGAYNEQFF. In nucleotides, the CDR3 is TGTGCTAGTGGTTTGGTACTGGCGGGAGCTTACAATGAGCAGTTCTTC.